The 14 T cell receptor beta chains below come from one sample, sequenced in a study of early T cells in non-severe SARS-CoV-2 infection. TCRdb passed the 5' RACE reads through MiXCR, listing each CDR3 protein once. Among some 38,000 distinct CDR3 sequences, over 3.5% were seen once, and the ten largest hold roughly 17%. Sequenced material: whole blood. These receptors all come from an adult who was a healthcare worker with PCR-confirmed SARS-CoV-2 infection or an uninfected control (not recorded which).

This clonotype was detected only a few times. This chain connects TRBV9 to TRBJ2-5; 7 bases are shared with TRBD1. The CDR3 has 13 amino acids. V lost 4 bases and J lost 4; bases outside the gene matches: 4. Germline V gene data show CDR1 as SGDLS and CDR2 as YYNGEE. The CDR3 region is CASSPDRAETQYF. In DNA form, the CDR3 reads TGTGCCAGCAGCCCAGACAGGGCAGAGACCCAGTACTTC. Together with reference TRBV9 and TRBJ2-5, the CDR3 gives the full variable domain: DSGVTQTPKHLITATGQRVTLRCSPRSGDLSVYWYQQSLDQGLQFLIQYYNGEERAKGNILERFSAQQFPDLHSELNLSSLELGDSALYFCASSPDRAETQYFGPGTRLLVL.

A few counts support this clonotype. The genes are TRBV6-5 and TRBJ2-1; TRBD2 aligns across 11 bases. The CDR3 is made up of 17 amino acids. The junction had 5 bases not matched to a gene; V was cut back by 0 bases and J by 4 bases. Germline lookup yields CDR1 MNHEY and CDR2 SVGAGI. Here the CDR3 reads CASSYSIRTSGYNEQFF. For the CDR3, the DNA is TGTGCCAGCAGTTACTCGATAAGGACTAGCGGGTACAATGAGCAGTTCTTC.

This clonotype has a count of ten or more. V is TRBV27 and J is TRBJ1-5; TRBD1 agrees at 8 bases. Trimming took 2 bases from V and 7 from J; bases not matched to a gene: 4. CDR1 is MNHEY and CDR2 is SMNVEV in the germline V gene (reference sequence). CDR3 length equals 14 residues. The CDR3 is CASSLQGAEQPQHF. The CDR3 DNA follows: TGTGCCAGCAGTTTACAGGGGGCGGAACAGCCCCAGCATTTT.

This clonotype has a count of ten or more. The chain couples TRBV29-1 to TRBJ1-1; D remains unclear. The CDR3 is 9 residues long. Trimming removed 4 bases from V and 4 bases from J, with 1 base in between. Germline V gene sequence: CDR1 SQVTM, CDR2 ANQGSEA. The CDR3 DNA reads TGCAGCGTTGGCACTGAAGCTTTCTTT. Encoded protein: CSVGTEAFF.

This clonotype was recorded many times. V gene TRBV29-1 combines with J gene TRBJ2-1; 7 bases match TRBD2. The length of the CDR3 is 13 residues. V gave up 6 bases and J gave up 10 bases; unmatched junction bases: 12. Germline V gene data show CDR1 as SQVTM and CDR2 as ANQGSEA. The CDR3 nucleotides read TGCAGCGTGGAGCGGGACTACGGAATAGAGCAGTTCTTC. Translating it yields CSVERDYGIEQFF.

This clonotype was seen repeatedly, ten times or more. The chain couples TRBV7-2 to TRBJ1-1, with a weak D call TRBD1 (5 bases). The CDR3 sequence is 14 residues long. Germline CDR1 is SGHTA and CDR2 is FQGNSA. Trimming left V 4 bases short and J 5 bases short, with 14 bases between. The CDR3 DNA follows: TGTGCCAGCAGCTCCTCAGGGACGTGGACTGAAGCTTTCTTT. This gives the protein CASSSSGTWTEAFF.

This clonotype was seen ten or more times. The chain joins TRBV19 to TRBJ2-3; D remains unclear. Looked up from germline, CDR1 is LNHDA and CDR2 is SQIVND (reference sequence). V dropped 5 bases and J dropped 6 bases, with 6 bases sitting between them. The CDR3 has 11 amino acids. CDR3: CASSAWDTQYF. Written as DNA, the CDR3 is TGTGCCAGTAGTGCGTGGGATACGCAGTATTTT.

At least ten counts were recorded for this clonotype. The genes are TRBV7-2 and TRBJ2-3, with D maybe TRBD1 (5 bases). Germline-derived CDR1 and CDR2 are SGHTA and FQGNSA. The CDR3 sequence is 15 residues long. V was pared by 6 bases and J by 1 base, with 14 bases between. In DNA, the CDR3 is TGTGCCAGCAGACCTGTGGGGCTGGGCACAGATACGCAGTATTTT. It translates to CASRPVGLGTDTQYF.

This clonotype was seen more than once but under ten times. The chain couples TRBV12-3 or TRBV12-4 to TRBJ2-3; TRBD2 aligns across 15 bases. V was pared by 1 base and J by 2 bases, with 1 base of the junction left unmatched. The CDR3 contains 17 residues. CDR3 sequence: CASSLGTSGGATDTQYF. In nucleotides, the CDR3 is TGTGCCAGCAGTTTAGGGACTAGCGGGGGGGCCACAGATACGCAGTATTTT.

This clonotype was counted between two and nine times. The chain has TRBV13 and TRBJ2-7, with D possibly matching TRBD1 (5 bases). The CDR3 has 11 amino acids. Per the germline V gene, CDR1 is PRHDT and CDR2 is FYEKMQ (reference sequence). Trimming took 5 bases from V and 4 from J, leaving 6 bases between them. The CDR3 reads CASSRQYEQYF. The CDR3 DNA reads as TGTGCCAGCAGCCGACAGTACGAGCAGTACTTC.

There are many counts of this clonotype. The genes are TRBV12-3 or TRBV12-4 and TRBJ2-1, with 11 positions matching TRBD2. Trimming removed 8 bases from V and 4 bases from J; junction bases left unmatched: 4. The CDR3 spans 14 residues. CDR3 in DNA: TGTGCCAGCCAATTAGCGGGGGGGTACAATGAGCAGTTCTTC. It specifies CASQLAGGYNEQFF.

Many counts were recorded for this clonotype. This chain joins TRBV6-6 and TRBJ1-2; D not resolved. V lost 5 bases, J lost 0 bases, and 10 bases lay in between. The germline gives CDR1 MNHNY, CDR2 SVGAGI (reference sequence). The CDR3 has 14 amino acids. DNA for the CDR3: TGTGCCAGCAGTCCCTCTGGAGCTAACTATGGCTACACCTTC. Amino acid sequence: CASSPSGANYGYTF.

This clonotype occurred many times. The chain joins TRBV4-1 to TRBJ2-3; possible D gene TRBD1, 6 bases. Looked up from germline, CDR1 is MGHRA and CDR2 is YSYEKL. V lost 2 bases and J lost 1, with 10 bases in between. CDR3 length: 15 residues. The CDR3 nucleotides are TGCGCCAGCAGCCAACAACAGGGCGGCACAGATACGCAGTATTTT. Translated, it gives CASSQQQGGTDTQYF.

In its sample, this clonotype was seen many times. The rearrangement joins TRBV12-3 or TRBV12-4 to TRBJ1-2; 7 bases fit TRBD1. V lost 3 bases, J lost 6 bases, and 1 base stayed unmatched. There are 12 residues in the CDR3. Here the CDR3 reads CASSFQGDGYTF. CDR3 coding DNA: TGTGCCAGCAGTTTTCAGGGGGATGGCTACACCTTC.